This TCR beta chain was captured in a study of T cells in localized non-small cell lung cancer. Notes on this clone: Its specificity is not known.

Repertoires were generated with immunoSEQ multiplex PCR, while TCRdb's copy carries only in-frame clones and drops some. The sample has about 1,400 clones, roughly a quarter seen once. General study results and limits: Longer overall survival was associated with a higher density of T cells in the blood. Tumor samples were not multi-region, leaving intratumor heterogeneity unexcluded.

Trimming left V 7 bases short and J 3 bases short, with 25 bases between. CDR1 and CDR2 from the germline V gene are LNHDA and SQIVND (reference sequence). This CDR3 has 18 residues. The TCR originated in a man aged 35 to 70 with stage I squamous cell lung carcinoma. Here the sequenced sample was lung tumor tissue, taken before any cancer treatment. The rearrangement links TRBV19 to TRBJ2-1; D perhaps matches TRBD1 (7 bases). The CDR3, as DNA: TGTGCCAGTACCAAACTCCTCAACGCAGGGGGGTTCTACAATGAGCAGTTCTTC. Translation: CASTKLLNAGGFYNEQFF.